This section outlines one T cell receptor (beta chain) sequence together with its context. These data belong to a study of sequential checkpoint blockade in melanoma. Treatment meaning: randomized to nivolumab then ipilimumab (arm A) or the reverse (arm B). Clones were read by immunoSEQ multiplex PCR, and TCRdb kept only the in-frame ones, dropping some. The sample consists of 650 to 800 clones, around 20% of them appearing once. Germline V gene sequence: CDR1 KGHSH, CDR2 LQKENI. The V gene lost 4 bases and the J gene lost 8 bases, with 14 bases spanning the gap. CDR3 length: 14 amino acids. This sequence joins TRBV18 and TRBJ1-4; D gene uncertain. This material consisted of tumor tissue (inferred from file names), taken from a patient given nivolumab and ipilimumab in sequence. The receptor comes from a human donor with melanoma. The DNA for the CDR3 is TGTGCCAGCTCACACGAGGGCGGGTCGGAAAAACTGTTTTTT. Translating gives CASSHEGGSEKLFF.